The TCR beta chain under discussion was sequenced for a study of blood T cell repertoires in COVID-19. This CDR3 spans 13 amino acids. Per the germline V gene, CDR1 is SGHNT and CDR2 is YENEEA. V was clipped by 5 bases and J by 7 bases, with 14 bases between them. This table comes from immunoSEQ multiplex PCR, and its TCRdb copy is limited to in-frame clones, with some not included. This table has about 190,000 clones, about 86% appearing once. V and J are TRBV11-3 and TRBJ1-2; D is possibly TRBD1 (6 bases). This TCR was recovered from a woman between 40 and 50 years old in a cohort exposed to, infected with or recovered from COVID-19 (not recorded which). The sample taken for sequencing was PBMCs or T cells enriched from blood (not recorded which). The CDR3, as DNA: TGTGCCAGCAGCCGAGACAGGCGTCTTGGCTACACCTTC. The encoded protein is CASSRDRRLGYTF.